The present TCR beta chain was sequenced within a study of blood T cells in healthy people across ages. The germline V gene encodes CDR1 SGHRS and CDR2 YFSETQ. The CDR3 is made up of 15 amino acids. A J-beta primer mix and a sample-barcoded 5' primer were used in a second PCR of roughly 6 to 12 cycles. TCRdb recomputed calls from the 5' RACE reads with MiXCR, one row per CDR3 protein. The sample records 2 million or so distinct CDR3 sequences, roughly 50% being singletons. This clonotype was detected only once. The antigen remains undetermined. Study results and limitations: With age, beta diversity per million T cells declined roughly linearly, significantly by 30 to 40. Naive CD4+ cells and diversity were both higher in long-lived donors than in aged donors.

Every donor contributed around 10 milliliters of peripheral blood by blood draw. Per sample, no less than 5 micrograms of total RNA were extracted. The chain joins TRBV5-1 to TRBJ2-4, with 13 bases fitting TRBD2. The J call could be wrong; TRBJ2-7 is a better fit for the DNA end. The TCR was taken from a woman aged 40 to 50 in good health. Sequenced input: blood. The CDR3 nucleotides read TGCGCCAGCAGCCCGACTAGCGGGGGGTCCCACGAGCAGTACTTC. Protein sequence: CASSPTSGGSHEQYF.